The 19 T cell receptor beta chains below were found in one sample sequenced in a study of blood T cell repertoires in COVID-19. Clones were read by immunoSEQ multiplex PCR, and TCRdb kept only the in-frame ones, dropping some. Of 220,000 or so clones in the sample, around 83% were seen once. Sequencing was carried out using PBMCs or T cells enriched from blood (not recorded which). Receptors were obtained from a woman in her 40s with acute COVID-19.

The J gene is TRBJ2-6, the V gene TRBV14; 10 positions match TRBD1. This CDR3 comprises 15 residues. CDR1 SGHDN and CDR2 FVKESK come from the germline V gene. Losses at the gene ends were 3 bases for V and 12 bases for J; bases not matched to a gene: 8. CDR3 DNA: TGTGCCAGCAGCCATCGGGACAGGGGAGTTCTCGTCCTGACTTTC. This codes for CASSHRDRGVLVLTF.

V is TRBV7-8 and J is TRBJ2-7; 8 bases line up with TRBD1. The V segment lost 5 bases and the J segment 6 bases; nucleotides outside the gene matches: 9. The CDR3 runs to 14 residues. The germline gives CDR1 SGHVS, CDR2 FQNEAQ. The CDR3 nucleotides read TGTGCCAGCAGCAGGGGCGCAGGGGGCTTCGAGCAGTACTTC. Its protein product is CASSRGAGGFEQYF.

The chain has TRBV19 and TRBJ2-2, with a possible D match to TRBD2 (6 bases). The CDR3 sequence is 14 residues long. V gave up 7 bases and J gave up 8 bases, with 17 bases separating them. Germline V lookup: CDR1 LNHDA, CDR2 SQIVND (reference sequence). CDR3 region: CASKVGTDFGELFF. Written as DNA, the CDR3 is TGTGCCAGTAAAGTAGGGACTGACTTTGGGGAGCTGTTTTTT. The whole variable domain, remainder taken from reference TRBV19 and TRBJ2-2, is DGGITQSPKYLFRKEGQNVTLSCEQNLNHDAMYWYRQDPGQGLRLIYYSQIVNDFQKGDIAEGYSVSREKKESFPLTVTSAQKNPTAFYLCASKVGTDFGELFFGEGSRLTVL.

V and J are TRBV2 and TRBJ2-7; 8 bases agree with TRBD2. Trimming cost V 6 bases and J 6 bases; bases outside gene matches: 4. CDR3 length: 12 amino acids. Per germline, CDR1 SNHLY and CDR2 FYNNEI. CDR3 in amino acids: CASSRTSSEQYF. The DNA of the CDR3 is TGTGCCAGCAGCCGGACTAGCAGCGAGCAGTACTTC.

The chain has TRBV27 and TRBJ2-1, with 10 nucleotides matching TRBD2. The ends lost 2 bases at V and 7 bases at J; junction bases unmatched: 5. Per the germline V gene, CDR1 is MNHEY and CDR2 is SMNVEV (reference sequence). The CDR3 sequence is 15 residues long. Written as DNA, the CDR3 is TGTGCCAGCAGTTTAATAGCGGGGGGTTCAAATGAGCAGTTCTTC. This translates into CASSLIAGGSNEQFF.

The chain joins TRBV6-5 to TRBJ1-5; TRBD1 matches 9 bases. The germline gives CDR1 MNHEY, CDR2 SVGAGI. CDR3 length equals 15 residues. With V trimmed by 11 bases and J by 4 bases, 12 bases remained unmatched. CDR3 protein: CACYEPGQGNQPQHF. The CDR3 DNA sequence: TGTGCCTGCTATGAGCCGGGACAGGGAAATCAGCCCCAGCATTTT.

The J gene is TRBJ2-1, the V gene TRBV2; TRBD2 matches at 10 bases. V was pared by 6 bases and J by 5 bases, with 4 bases of the junction left unmatched. Germline V gives CDR1 SNHLY, CDR2 FYNNEI. There are 14 residues in the CDR3. The CDR3 region is CASRAGTSDNEQFF. CDR3 DNA: TGTGCCAGCAGGGCCGGGACTAGCGACAATGAGCAGTTCTTC.

The chain couples TRBV19 to TRBJ2-3; D is ambiguous. The CDR3 sequence is 16 residues long. Germline V gives CDR1 LNHDA, CDR2 SQIVND (reference sequence). Trimming pared 7 bases from V and 0 bases from J, leaving 17 bases between. The CDR3 loop reads CASNIWAQASTDTQYF. In DNA, the CDR3 is TGTGCCAGTAACATCTGGGCCCAAGCTAGCACAGATACGCAGTATTTT.

The rearrangement joins TRBV5-1 to TRBJ1-3; weak D call: TRBD1 (6 bases). The CDR3 is 17 residues long. Trimming took 0 bases from V and 3 from J, leaving 16 bases between them. The germline V gene has CDR1 SGHRS and CDR2 YFSETQ. The CDR3 sequence: CASSLEWGRTYGNTIYF. CDR3 in DNA: TGCGCCAGCAGCTTGGAGTGGGGGCGAACGTATGGAAACACCATATATTTT.

The V gene is TRBV14, the J gene TRBJ2-5; D is perhaps TRBD2 (6 bases). The CDR3 contains 16 residues. The V end lost 0 bases, the J end lost 5 bases, and 16 bases lay between the germline ends. CDR1 and CDR2 (germline): SGHDN, FVKESK. The CDR3, as DNA: TGTGCCAGCAGCCAAGATCTTTCTAGCGCACTTGAGACCCAGTACTTC. Its protein product is CASSQDLSSALETQYF. The whole variable domain, filled in from reference TRBV14 and TRBJ2-5, reads EAGVTQFPSHSVIEKGQTVTLRCDPISGHDNLYWYRRVMGKEIKFLLHFVKESKQDESGMPNNRFLAERTGGTYSTLKVQPAELEDSGVYFCASSQDLSSALETQYFGPGTRLLVL.

The genes are TRBV30 and TRBJ1-2; D gene ambiguous. Deletions cut 2 bases from V and 8 bases from J, with 18 bases between. The germline V gene encodes CDR1 GTSNPN and CDR2 SVGIG (reference sequence). The CDR3 is made up of 14 amino acids. In DNA, the CDR3 is TGTGCCTGGAGTCCCCTCCTGGCCCTTATGGGCTACACCTTC. Encoded protein: CAWSPLLALMGYTF.

The CDR3 nucleotides read TGTGCCAGCAGCCCCTCGACAGGGGGCTACACCTTC. This encodes CASSPSTGGYTF. The chain links TRBV28 to TRBJ1-2; 7 bases agree with TRBD1. The CDR3 contains 12 residues. CDR1 and CDR2 (germline): MDHEN, SYDVKM. With V trimmed by 6 bases and J by 8 bases, 6 bases remained unmatched.

The chain joins TRBV30 to TRBJ1-4, with D maybe TRBD1 (6 bases). V was trimmed by 1 base and J by 2 bases, leaving 14 bases between them. Germline V gene sequence: CDR1 GTSNPN, CDR2 SVGIG (reference sequence). The CDR3 totals 16 residues. CDR3 coding DNA: TGTGCCTGGAGTGGGCTCGGGCAGGGGACTAATGAAAAACTGTTTTTT. Protein sequence: CAWSGLGQGTNEKLFF. Using reference TRBV30 and TRBJ1-4 for the parts outside the CDR3, the full variable domain is SQTIHQWPATLVQPVGSPLSLECTVEGTSNPNLYWYRQAAGRGLQLLFYSVGIGQISSEVPQNLSASRPQDRQFILSSKKLLLSDSGFYLCAWSGLGQGTNEKLFFGSGTQLSVL.

The V gene is TRBV19, the J gene TRBJ1-5; D gene uncertain. The CDR3 has 12 residues. Germline CDR1 and CDR2: LNHDA and SQIVND (reference sequence). Deletions cut 7 bases from V and 1 base from J, with 5 bases between. CDR3 DNA sequence: TGTGCCAGTACGAGGAGCAATCAGCCCCAGCATTTT. Its protein product is CASTRSNQPQHF.

The chain recombines TRBV7-3 with TRBJ2-3; 10 bases match TRBD1. The V gene's germline CDR1 is SGHTA and CDR2 FQGTGA. The CDR3 covers 16 residues. V shed 6 bases and J 4 bases; nucleotides not matched to a gene: 10. CDR3 DNA sequence: TGTGCCAGCAGTTCCTCCGGGACAGGGGTGTCAGATACGCAGTATTTT. Translated, it gives CASSSSGTGVSDTQYF.

V usage is TRBV5-1 and J usage is TRBJ2-2, with 9 nucleotides matching TRBD1. Trimming cost V 1 base and J 1 base; bases outside gene matches: 2. CDR3 length: 16 residues. Germline CDR1 SGHRS, CDR2 YFSETQ. The CDR3 coding sequence is TGCGCCAGCAGCTTGCTGGGACAGGGGAACACCGGGGAGCTGTTTTTT. Its protein is CASSLLGQGNTGELFF. The whole variable domain, filled in from reference TRBV5-1 and TRBJ2-2, reads KAGVTQTPRYLIKTRGQQVTLSCSPISGHRSVSWYQQTPGQGLQFLFEYFSETQRNKGNFPGRFSGRQFSNSRSEMNVSTLELGDSALYLCASSLLGQGNTGELFFGEGSRLTVL.

J is TRBJ2-2 and V is TRBV9; 10 positions match TRBD2. The germline gives CDR1 SGDLS, CDR2 YYNGEE. J gave up 6 bases and V 3 bases, and 5 bases lay outside the gene matches. This CDR3 comprises 15 residues. The CDR3 reads CASSAGTSVSGELFF. The DNA of the CDR3 is TGTGCCAGCAGCGCCGGGACTAGCGTCTCCGGGGAGCTGTTTTTT.

This chain uses TRBV6-1 with TRBJ2-5, with TRBD2 matching over 9 bases. Trimming cost V 0 bases and J 5 bases; bases outside gene matches: 4. CDR3 length equals 15 residues. Per the germline V gene, CDR1 is MNHNS and CDR2 is SASEGT. CDR3 sequence: CASSEAAGGRETQYF. The DNA of the CDR3 is TGTGCCAGCAGTGAAGCAGCGGGGGGTCGGGAGACCCAGTACTTC.

This clone is a singleton in its sample. V usage is TRBV7-2 and J usage is TRBJ2-1; TRBD2 aligns across 9 bases. This CDR3 has 17 amino acids. Trimming at V came to 2 bases and at J to 0 bases, leaving 5 bases not matched to a gene. Per the germline V gene, CDR1 is SGHTA and CDR2 is FQGNSA. Here the CDR3 reads CASSLLSGRSSYNEQFF. The CDR3 DNA follows: TGTGCCAGCAGCTTATTGAGCGGGAGGAGCTCCTACAATGAGCAGTTCTTC.